These 18 T cell receptor beta chains were sequenced from one sample in a study of blood T cell repertoires in COVID-19. Clones were read by immunoSEQ multiplex PCR, and TCRdb kept only the in-frame ones, dropping some. Found here are 45,000 or so clones, about 70% of them singletons; the top ten hold approximately 62%. Sequencing was carried out using peripheral blood. These receptor sequences come from a man aged 80 or over with acute or convalescent COVID-19.

This chain uses TRBV18 with TRBJ2-1, with D possibly TRBD2 on 7 matching bases. Germline assignment: CDR1 KGHSH and CDR2 LQKENI. The CDR3 has 15 amino acids. Trimming took 2 bases from V and 9 from J, leaving 17 bases between them. CDR3 residues: CASSPSRGEGGEQFF. Written as DNA, the CDR3 is TGTGCCAGCTCACCAAGCCGGGGGGAAGGGGGTGAGCAGTTCTTC.

The chain uses TRBV11-1 and TRBJ2-2; weak D call: TRBD1 (6 bases). V dropped 6 bases and J dropped 5 bases, with 10 bases sitting between them. The CDR3 length is 13 residues. CDR1 and CDR2 from the germline V gene are SGHAT and FQDESV (reference sequence). The CDR3 sequence is CASRGGPTGELFF. DNA for the CDR3: TGTGCCAGCAGAGGGGGTCCTACCGGGGAGCTGTTTTTT.

The rearrangement links TRBV6-5 to TRBJ2-7; 7 bases are shared with TRBD2. CDR1 is MNHEY, CDR2 SVGAGI, per germline. V was pared by 11 bases and J by 0 bases, with 10 bases of the junction left unmatched. The CDR3 extends over 14 amino acids. CDR3: CALGEGPFSYEQYF. The CDR3 bases are TGTGCCCTAGGGGAGGGGCCCTTCTCCTACGAGCAGTACTTC.

This clone was recorded a few times. J is TRBJ2-6 and V is TRBV6-2 or TRBV6-3; possibly TRBD2 for D (6 bases). Deletions cut 6 bases from V and 0 bases from J, with 15 bases between. This CDR3 spans 17 amino acids. CDR1 MNHEY and CDR2 SVGEGT come from the germline V gene. Here the CDR3 DNA reads TGTGCCAGCAGCCCTCTAGCGCCCAACTCTGGGGCCAACGTCCTGACTTTC. It translates to CASSPLAPNSGANVLTF.

This clone was seen a single time. The chain links TRBV5-5 to TRBJ2-1; 7 positions match TRBD1. The germline CDR1 and CDR2 sequences are SGHKS and YYEKEE (reference sequence). V lost 0 bases and J lost 4; bases outside the gene matches: 4. The CDR3 extends over 15 amino acids. The chain's CDR3 is CASSLDRGVYNEQFF. Here the CDR3 DNA reads TGTGCCAGCAGCTTGGACAGGGGAGTTTACAATGAGCAGTTCTTC.

V gene TRBV15 combines with J gene TRBJ2-1, with 8 bases that match TRBD1. With 1 base clipped from V and 3 bases from J, the junction kept 11 bases outside the gene matches. This CDR3 region has 18 residues. Germline CDR1 reads LNHNV; CDR2 reads YYDKDF (reference sequence). The CDR3 region has the DNA TGTGCCACCAGCAGAGGGGGAACCGGGACAGGACTCTACAATGAGCAGTTCTTC. Translating it yields CATSRGGTGTGLYNEQFF.

The table lists this clone with a count of one. The chain recombines TRBV27 with TRBJ2-2, with 8 bases that match TRBD2. V lost 5 bases and J lost 2; bases outside the gene matches: 4. CDR1 MNHEY and CDR2 SMNVEV come from the germline V gene (reference sequence). The CDR3 runs 15 residues. The CDR3 sequence is CASSREGLNTGELFF. CDR3 bases: TGTGCCAGCAGTCGGGAGGGGTTAAACACCGGGGAGCTGTTTTTT.

This sequence joins TRBV7-9 and TRBJ1-6; D may be TRBD1 (5 bases). The CDR3 loop spans 15 amino acids. Deletions cut 5 bases from V and 9 bases from J, with 17 bases between. Germline-derived CDR1 and CDR2 are SEHNR and FQNEAQ (reference sequence). The CDR3 DNA sequence: TGTGCCAGCAGCCTTAGCGGAGGGGCGACTTCACCCCTCCACTTT. Its protein is CASSLSGGATSPLHF.

J is TRBJ2-5 and V is TRBV5-5; a possible D gene is TRBD1 (5 bases). Trimming pared 4 bases from V and 5 bases from J, leaving 15 bases between. CDR3 length equals 14 residues. From germline, CDR1 is SGHKS and CDR2 YYEKEE (reference sequence). CDR3 residues: CASSPWTSTETQYF. CDR3 coding DNA: TGTGCCAGCAGCCCCTGGACAAGCACGGAGACCCAGTACTTC. Complete variable domain (other parts from reference TRBV5-5 and TRBJ2-5): DAGVTQSPTHLIKTRGQQVTLRCSPISGHKSVSWYQQVLGQGPQFIFQYYEKEERGRGNFPDRFSARQFPNYSSELNVNALLLGDSALYLCASSPWTSTETQYFGPGTRLLVL.

This clone was observed a few times. This sequence joins TRBV5-6 and TRBJ1-1; TRBD1 aligns across 10 bases. The CDR3 is 13 amino acids. The V gene end was trimmed by 4 bases and the J gene end by 7 bases; junction bases not matched to a gene: 4. Germline CDR1 is SGHDT and CDR2 is YYEEEE. CDR3: CASSGTGAREAFF. The CDR3 nucleotides are TGTGCCAGCAGCGGGACAGGGGCTCGTGAAGCTTTCTTT.

This chain joins TRBV24-1 and TRBJ1-3; 9 bases agree with TRBD1. J gave up 0 bases and V 4 bases, and 6 bases lay outside the gene matches. The CDR3 covers 17 residues. Germline CDR1 is KGHDR and CDR2 is SFDVKD. The CDR3 spells CATSETNRGPSGNTIYF. The CDR3 DNA follows: TGTGCCACCAGTGAAACCAACAGGGGGCCCTCTGGAAACACCATATATTTT.

CDR3 loop: CASSQLRNTEAFF. The CDR3 DNA sequence: TGTGCCAGCAGCCAATTGAGGAACACTGAAGCTTTCTTT. The V and J genes are TRBV16 and TRBJ1-1; no clear D gene. This CDR3 is built from 13 residues. The V end lost 1 base, the J end lost 1 base, and 4 bases lay between the germline ends. Germline values: CDR1 KGHSY, CDR2 FQNENV. Variable domain in full (rest from reference TRBV16 and TRBJ1-1): GEEVAQTPKHLVRGEGQKAKLYCAPIKGHSYVFWYQQVLKNEFKFLISFQNENVFDETGMPKERFSAKCLPNSPCSLEIQATKLEDSAVYFCASSQLRNTEAFFGQGTRLTVV.

In its sample, this clone was seen a few times. The chain links TRBV28 to TRBJ2-2; 7 bases agree with TRBD2. Germline CDR1 is MDHEN and CDR2 is SYDVKM. The CDR3 has 15 amino acids. The V segment lost 2 bases and the J segment 5 bases; nucleotides outside the gene matches: 5. The CDR3 nucleotides are TGTGCCAGCAGTTTAGGGGGGGTAAAGACCGGGGAGCTGTTTTTT. Translating gives CASSLGGVKTGELFF.

By proportion, this clone is medium-sized. The chain joins TRBV7-9 to TRBJ1-5; D ambiguous. This CDR3 spans 14 amino acids. The V end was cut by 5 bases, the J end by 2 bases, with 10 bases between. CDR1 and CDR2 (germline): SEHNR, FQNEAQ (reference sequence). CDR3 residues: CASSPRGGNQPQHF. The CDR3 coding sequence is TGTGCCAGCAGCCCCCGGGGTGGCAATCAGCCCCAGCATTTT.

Many counts were recorded for this clone. This chain joins TRBV28 and TRBJ1-1; TRBD1 agrees at 9 bases. This CDR3 contains 15 residues. V lost 6 bases, J lost 2 bases, and 7 bases stayed unmatched. Germline lookup yields CDR1 MDHEN and CDR2 SYDVKM. The CDR3 reads CASRSPGQGNTEAFF. CDR3 DNA: TGTGCCAGCAGGTCCCCGGGACAGGGAAACACTGAAGCTTTCTTT.

The genes are TRBV15 and TRBJ2-3; 12 nucleotides agree with TRBD2. The germline V gene encodes CDR1 LNHNV and CDR2 YYDKDF (reference sequence). Unmatched junction bases numbered 13, after V lost 0 bases and J lost 3 bases. The CDR3 spans 20 residues. The CDR3 DNA sequence: TGTGCCACCAGCAGAGAAGCCCTTTTTCGGACTAGCGGGAATACAGATACGCAGTATTTT. It codes for CATSREALFRTSGNTDTQYF.

This clone turned up a few times. V is TRBV5-4 and J is TRBJ2-7; TRBD2 is a possible D gene (6 bases). Looked up from germline, CDR1 is SGHNT and CDR2 is YYREEE (reference sequence). The CDR3 loop spans 14 amino acids. With 3 bases removed from V and 5 bases from J, the gap between germline ends came to 15 bases. The CDR3, as DNA: TGTGCCAGCAGCTCCCCGGGACTCTCTAACGAGCAGTACTTC. It translates to CASSSPGLSNEQYF.

The V call is TRBV6-5, the J call TRBJ2-5; D ambiguous. This CDR3 has 13 amino acids. Trimming removed 7 bases at V and 6 bases at J, with 15 bases between. Germline V gene sequence: CDR1 MNHEY, CDR2 SVGAGI. In DNA, the CDR3 is TGTGCCAGCAACGTTGGTGGAGAAAAGACCCAGTACTTC. It codes for CASNVGGEKTQYF.